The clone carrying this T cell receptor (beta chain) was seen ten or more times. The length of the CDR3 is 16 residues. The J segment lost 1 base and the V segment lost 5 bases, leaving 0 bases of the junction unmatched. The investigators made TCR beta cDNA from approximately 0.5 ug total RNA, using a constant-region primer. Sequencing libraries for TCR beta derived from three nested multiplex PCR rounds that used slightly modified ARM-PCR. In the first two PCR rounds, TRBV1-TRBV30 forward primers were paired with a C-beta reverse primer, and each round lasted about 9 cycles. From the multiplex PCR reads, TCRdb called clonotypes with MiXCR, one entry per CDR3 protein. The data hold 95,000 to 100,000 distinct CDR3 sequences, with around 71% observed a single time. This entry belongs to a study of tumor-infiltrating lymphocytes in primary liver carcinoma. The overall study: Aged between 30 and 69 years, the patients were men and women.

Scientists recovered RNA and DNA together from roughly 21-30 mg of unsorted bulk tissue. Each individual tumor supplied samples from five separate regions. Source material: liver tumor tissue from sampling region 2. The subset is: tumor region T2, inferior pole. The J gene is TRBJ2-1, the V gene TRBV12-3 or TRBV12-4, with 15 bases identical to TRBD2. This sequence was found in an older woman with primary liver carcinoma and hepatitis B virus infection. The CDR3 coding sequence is TGTGCCAGCAGTGGACTAGCGGGAGGGTCCTACAATGAGCAGTTCTTC. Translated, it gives CASSGLAGGSYNEQFF.